A selection of T cell receptor beta chains follows, all from one sample in a study of tumor-infiltrating lymphocytes in localized non-small cell lung cancer. The protocol was immunoSEQ multiplex PCR, while the TCRdb copy is restricted to in-frame clones and leaves out a portion. The data contain some 7,800 clones, approximately 71% of them singletons. The sequenced sample was uninvolved lung tissue not adjacent to the tumor. These receptors were taken from a human donor with non-small cell lung cancer. Each CDR3 is given with its conserved first and last residue. The D gene is left open where the match is weak. Not every row has a clone size; where given, it reads once, few, many or a size class.

J,V,D,size,CDR3,DNA
TRBJ1-5,TRBV19,NA,NA,CASSPMNQPQHF,TGTGCCAGTAGCCCAATGAATCAGCCCCAGCATTTT
TRBJ2-1,TRBV9,NA,NA,CASSAPLGGGRRENEQFF,TGTGCCAGCAGCGCCCCCCTGGGTGGGGGGAGAAGGGAAAATGAGCAGTTCTTC
TRBJ1-1,TRBV27,NA,few,CASRPTARTEAFF,TGTGCCAGCAGACCGACAGCCCGCACTGAAGCTTTCTTT
TRBJ2-3,TRBV7-2,TRBD2,few,CASSLSSGSMNTQYF,TGTGCCAGCAGCTTATCTAGCGGGAGTATGAATACGCAGTATTTT
TRBJ1-2,TRBV6-6,TRBD1,NA,CASRFGQVDYGYTF,TGTGCCAGCAGGTTCGGACAGGTTGACTATGGCTACACCTTC
TRBJ2-4,TRBV29-1,NA,NA,CSVEGGATPLIQYF,TGCAGCGTTGAGGGGGGGGCGACGCCATTAATTCAGTACTTC
TRBJ2-4,TRBV2,NA,NA,CASSESRGTSIRDIQYF,TGTGCCAGCAGTGAATCTAGGGGAACTTCCATCCGGGACATTCAGTACTTC
TRBJ1-2,TRBV29-1,TRBD1,NA,CSAGTGVNYGYTF,TGCAGCGCTGGGACAGGGGTCAACTATGGCTACACCTTC
TRBJ1-2,TRBV6-6,NA,NA,CASSYGLIDGYTF,TGTGCCAGCAGTTACGGACTTATCGACGGCTACACCTTC
TRBJ1-2,TRBV4-2,NA,NA,CASSLAGKDGYTF,TGTGCCAGCAGCCTGGCAGGGAAAGATGGCTACACCTTC
TRBJ1-6,TRBV5-1,TRBD1,NA,CASSFTDRDRSPLHF,TGCGCCAGCAGCTTCACAGACAGGGACCGCTCACCCCTCCACTTT
TRBJ2-4,TRBV28,TRBD2,few,CASTSGALENIQYF,TGTGCCAGCACCAGCGGGGCCCTAGAAAACATTCAGTACTTC
TRBJ1-2,TRBV7-3,NA,few,CASSFPRDIQTNYGYTF,TGTGCCAGCAGCTTCCCCCGGGACATCCAAACTAACTATGGCTACACCTTC
TRBJ2-3,TRBV4-2,TRBD2,NA,CASSQDLMIAGVPDTQYF,TGTGCCAGCAGCCAAGATCTAATGATAGCGGGAGTCCCAGATACGCAGTATTTT
TRBJ1-5,TRBV5-1,NA,few,CASSLAGAHQGQPQHF,TGCGCCAGCAGCTTGGCGGGGGCGCATCAAGGTCAGCCCCAGCATTTT
TRBJ2-5,TRBV6-5,TRBD1,NA,CASSLTGGRETQYF,TGTGCCAGCAGTCTTACAGGGGGGAGAGAGACCCAGTACTTC
TRBJ1-1,TRBV19,NA,NA,CASSAWGLNTEAFF,TGTGCCAGTAGCGCCTGGGGATTGAACACTGAAGCTTTCTTT
TRBJ1-2,TRBV9,NA,NA,CASSPGTISGYTF,TGTGCCAGCAGCCCCGGGACAATAAGTGGCTACACCTTC
TRBJ2-1,TRBV6-4,TRBD2,NA,CASSDSGTSGSYEQFF,TGTGCCAGCAGTGACTCCGGGACTAGCGGGAGTTATGAGCAGTTCTTC
TRBJ1-2,TRBV6-1,NA,NA,CASSEARNYGYTF,TGTGCCAGCAGTGAAGCGCGCAACTATGGCTACACCTTC
TRBJ2-5,TRBV27,NA,NA,CASSLSRDRQETQYF,TGTGCCAGCAGTTTATCGAGGGACCGCCAAGAGACCCAGTACTTC
TRBJ2-1,TRBV7-6,TRBD2,NA,CASSLGVRGGTYNEQFF,TGTGCCAGCAGCTTAGGGGTGCGGGGGGGGACCTACAATGAGCAGTTCTTC
TRBJ2-3,TRBV18,NA,NA,CASSRGAVTDTQYF,TGTGCCAGCTCACGGGGGGCGGTCACAGATACGCAGTATTTT
TRBJ2-7,TRBV10-3,TRBD2,NA,CAISAGLGHYEQYF,TGTGCCATCAGCGCTGGACTAGGGCACTACGAGCAGTACTTC